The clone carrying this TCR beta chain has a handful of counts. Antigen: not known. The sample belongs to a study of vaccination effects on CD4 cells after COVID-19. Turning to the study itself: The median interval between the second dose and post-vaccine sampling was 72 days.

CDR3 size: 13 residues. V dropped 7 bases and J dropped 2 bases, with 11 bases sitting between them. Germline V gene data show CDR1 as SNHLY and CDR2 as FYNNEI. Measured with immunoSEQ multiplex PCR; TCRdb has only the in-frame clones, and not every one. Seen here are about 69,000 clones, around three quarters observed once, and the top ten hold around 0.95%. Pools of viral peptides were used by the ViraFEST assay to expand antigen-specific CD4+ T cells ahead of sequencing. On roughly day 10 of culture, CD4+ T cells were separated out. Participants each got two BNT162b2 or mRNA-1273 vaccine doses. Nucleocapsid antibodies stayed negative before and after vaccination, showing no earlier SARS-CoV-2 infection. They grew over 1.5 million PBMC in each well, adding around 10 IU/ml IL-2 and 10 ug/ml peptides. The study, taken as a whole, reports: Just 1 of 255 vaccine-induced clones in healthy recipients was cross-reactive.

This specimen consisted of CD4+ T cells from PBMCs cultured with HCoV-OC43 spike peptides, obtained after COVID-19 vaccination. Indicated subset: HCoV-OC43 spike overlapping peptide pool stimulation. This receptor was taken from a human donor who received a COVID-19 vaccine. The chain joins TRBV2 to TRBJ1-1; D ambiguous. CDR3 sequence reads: CASTRSPNTEAFF. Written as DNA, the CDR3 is TGTGCCAGCACCCGTAGCCCCAACACTGAAGCTTTCTTT.